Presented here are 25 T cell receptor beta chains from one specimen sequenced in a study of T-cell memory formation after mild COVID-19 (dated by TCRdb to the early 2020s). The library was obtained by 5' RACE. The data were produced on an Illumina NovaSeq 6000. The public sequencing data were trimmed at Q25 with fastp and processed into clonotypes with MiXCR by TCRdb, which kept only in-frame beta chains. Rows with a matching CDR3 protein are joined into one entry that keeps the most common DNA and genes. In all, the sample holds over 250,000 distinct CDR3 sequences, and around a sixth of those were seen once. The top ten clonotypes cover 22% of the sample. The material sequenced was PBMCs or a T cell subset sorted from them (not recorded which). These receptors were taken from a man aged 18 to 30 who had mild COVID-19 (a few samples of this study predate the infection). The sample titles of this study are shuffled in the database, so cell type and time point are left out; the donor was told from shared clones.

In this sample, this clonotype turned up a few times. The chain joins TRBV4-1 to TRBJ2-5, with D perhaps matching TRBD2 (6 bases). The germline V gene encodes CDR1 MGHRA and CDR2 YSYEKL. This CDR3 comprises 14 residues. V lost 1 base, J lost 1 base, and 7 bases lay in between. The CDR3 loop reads CASSQVGGQETQYF. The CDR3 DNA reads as TGCGCCAGCAGCCAAGTGGGGGGCCAAGAGACCCAGTACTTC.

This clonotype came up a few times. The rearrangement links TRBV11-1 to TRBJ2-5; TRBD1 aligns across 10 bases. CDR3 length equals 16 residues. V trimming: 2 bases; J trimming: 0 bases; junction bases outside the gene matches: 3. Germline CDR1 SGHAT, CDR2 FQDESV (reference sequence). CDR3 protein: CASSLPDRGDQETQYF. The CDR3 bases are TGTGCCAGCAGCTTACCGGACAGGGGGGACCAAGAGACCCAGTACTTC.

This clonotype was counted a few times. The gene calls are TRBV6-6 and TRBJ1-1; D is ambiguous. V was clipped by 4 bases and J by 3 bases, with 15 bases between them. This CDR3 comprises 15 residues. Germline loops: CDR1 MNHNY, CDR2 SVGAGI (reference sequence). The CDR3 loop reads CASSSRHNRDTEAFF. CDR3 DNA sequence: TGTGCCAGCAGTTCGAGACATAATCGGGACACTGAAGCTTTCTTT.

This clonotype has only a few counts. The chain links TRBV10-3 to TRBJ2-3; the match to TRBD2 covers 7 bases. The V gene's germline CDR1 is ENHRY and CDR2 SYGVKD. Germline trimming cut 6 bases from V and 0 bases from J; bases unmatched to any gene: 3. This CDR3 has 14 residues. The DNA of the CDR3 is TGTGCCATCAGGGCGGGGGTTAGCACAGATACGCAGTATTTT. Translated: CAIRAGVSTDTQYF.

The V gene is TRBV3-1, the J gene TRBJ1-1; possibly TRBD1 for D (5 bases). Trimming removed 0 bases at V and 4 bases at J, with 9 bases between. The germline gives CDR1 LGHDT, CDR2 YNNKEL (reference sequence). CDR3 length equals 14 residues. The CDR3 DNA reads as TGTGCCAGCAGCCAAGATTTGGGGGGCACTGAAGCTTTCTTT. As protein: CASSQDLGGTEAFF.

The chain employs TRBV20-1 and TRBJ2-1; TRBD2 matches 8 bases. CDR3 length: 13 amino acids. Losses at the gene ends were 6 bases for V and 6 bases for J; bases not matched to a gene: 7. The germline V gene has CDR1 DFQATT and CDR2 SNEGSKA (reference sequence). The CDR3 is CSAREAGANEQFF. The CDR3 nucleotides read TGCAGTGCGCGGGAGGCCGGAGCCAATGAGCAGTTCTTC.

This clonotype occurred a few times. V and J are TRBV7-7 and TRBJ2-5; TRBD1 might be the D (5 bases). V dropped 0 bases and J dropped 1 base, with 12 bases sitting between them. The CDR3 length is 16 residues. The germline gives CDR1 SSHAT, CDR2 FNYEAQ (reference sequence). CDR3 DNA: TGTGCCAGCAGCTTAGCGCCAACAGGCTCCCAAGAGACCCAGTACTTC. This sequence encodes CASSLAPTGSQETQYF.

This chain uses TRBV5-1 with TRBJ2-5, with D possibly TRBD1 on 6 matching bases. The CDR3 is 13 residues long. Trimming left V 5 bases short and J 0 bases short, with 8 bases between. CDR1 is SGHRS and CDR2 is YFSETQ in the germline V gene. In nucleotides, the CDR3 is TGCGCCAGCAGTCGGACAGACCAAGAGACCCAGTACTTC. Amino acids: CASSRTDQETQYF.

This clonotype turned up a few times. This CDR3 is CSALHGGGYYEQYV. In nucleotides, the CDR3 is TGCAGTGCGTTACACGGGGGCGGGTACTACGAGCAGTACGTC. V usage is TRBV20-1 and J usage is TRBJ2-7; D possibly uses TRBD1 or TRBD2 (6 bases each). The V end lost 6 bases, the J end lost 3 bases, and 18 bases lay between the germline ends. This CDR3 has 14 amino acids. CDR1 DFQATT and CDR2 SNEGSKA come from the germline V gene (reference sequence).

CDR3 region: CASSLEISRLRDTQYF. CDR3 coding DNA: TGTGCCAGCAGCTTAGAAATTTCCAGACTGCGGGATACGCAGTATTTT. V and J are TRBV7-9 and TRBJ2-3; D is undetermined. V was shortened by 1 base and J by 6 bases, with 17 bases between the two germline ends. Germline V CDR1 and CDR2: SEHNR, FQNEAQ (reference sequence). This CDR3 spans 16 amino acids.

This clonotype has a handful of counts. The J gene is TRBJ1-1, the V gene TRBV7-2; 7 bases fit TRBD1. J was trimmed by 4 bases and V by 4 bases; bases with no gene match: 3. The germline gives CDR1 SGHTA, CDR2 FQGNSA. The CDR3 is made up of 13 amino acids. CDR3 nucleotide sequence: TGTGCCAGCAGCTATACAGGGGCCACTGAAGCTTTCTTT. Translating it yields CASSYTGATEAFF.

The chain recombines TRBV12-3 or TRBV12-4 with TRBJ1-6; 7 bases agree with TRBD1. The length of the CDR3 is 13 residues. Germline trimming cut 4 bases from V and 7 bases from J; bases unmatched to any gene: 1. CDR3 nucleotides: TGTGCCAGCAGTTACAGGGGAAATTCACCCCTCCACTTT. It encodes CASSYRGNSPLHF.

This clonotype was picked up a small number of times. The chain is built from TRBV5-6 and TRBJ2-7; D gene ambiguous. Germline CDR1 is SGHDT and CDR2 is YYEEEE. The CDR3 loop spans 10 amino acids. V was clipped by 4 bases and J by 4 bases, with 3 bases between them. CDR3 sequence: CASSAYEQYV. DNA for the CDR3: TGTGCCAGCAGCGCTTACGAGCAGTACGTC.

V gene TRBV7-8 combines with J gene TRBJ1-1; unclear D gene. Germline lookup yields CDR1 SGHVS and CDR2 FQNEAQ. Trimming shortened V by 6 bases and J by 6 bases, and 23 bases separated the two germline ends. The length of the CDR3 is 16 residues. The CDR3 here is CASSHIVQTGVAEAFF. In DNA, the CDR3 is TGTGCCAGCAGTCATATCGTACAGACTGGGGTAGCTGAAGCTTTCTTT.

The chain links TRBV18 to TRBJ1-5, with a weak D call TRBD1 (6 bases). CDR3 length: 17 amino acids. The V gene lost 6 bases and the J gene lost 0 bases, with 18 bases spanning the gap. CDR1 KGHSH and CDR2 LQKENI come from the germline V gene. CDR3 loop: CASSPQGQGISNQPQHF. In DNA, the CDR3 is TGTGCCAGCTCTCCTCAGGGCCAGGGGATTAGCAATCAGCCCCAGCATTTT.

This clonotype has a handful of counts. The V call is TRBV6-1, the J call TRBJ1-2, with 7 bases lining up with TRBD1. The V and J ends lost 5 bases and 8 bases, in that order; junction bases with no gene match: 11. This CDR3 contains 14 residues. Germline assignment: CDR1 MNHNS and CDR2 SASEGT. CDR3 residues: CASSNRGSSPGYTF. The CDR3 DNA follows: TGTGCCAGCAGTAACAGGGGATCCAGCCCCGGCTACACCTTC.

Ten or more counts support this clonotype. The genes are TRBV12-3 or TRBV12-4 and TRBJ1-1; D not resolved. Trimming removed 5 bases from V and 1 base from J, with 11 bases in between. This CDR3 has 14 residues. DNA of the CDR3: TGTGCCAGCAGTCGGGAGTATTCGAACACTGAAGCTTTCTTT. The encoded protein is CASSREYSNTEAFF.

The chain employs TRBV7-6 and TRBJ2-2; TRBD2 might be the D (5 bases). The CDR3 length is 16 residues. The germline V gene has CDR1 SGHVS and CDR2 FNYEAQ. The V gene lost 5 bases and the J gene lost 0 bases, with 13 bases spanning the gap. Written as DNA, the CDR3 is TGTGCCAGCAGCCCGGAGGTTGGGACGAACACCGGGGAGCTGTTTTTT. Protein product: CASSPEVGTNTGELFF.

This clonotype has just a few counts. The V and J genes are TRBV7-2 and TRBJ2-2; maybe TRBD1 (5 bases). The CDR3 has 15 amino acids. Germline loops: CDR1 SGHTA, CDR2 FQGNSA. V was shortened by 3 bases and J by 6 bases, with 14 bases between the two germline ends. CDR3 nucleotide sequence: TGTGCCAGCAGCTTCAATTCAGGGTCCGCCGGGGAGCTGTTTTTT. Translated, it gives CASSFNSGSAGELFF.

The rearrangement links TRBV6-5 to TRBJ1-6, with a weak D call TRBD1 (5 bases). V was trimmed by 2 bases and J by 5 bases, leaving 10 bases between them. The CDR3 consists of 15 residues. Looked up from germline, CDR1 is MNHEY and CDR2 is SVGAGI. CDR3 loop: CASSYGGGNNSPLHF. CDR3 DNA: TGTGCCAGCAGTTACGGGGGGGGAAATAATTCACCCCTCCACTTT.

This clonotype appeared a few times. Written as DNA, the CDR3 is TGCAGTGCCTTGGGGCTTCTGAACACTGAAGCTTTCTTT. This translates into CSALGLLNTEAFF. The chain joins TRBV20-1 to TRBJ1-1, with a weak D call TRBD1 (5 bases). The CDR3 length is 13 residues. Germline loops: CDR1 DFQATT, CDR2 SNEGSKA (reference sequence). The V end was cut by 6 bases, the J end by 0 bases, with 11 bases between.

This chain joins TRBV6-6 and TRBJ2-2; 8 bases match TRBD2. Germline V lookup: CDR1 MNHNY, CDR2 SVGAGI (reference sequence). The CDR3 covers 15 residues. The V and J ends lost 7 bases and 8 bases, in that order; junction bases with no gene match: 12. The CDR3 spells CASTRGGSMSGELFF. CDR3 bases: TGTGCCAGCACCCGGGGGGGCTCCATGTCAGGGGAGCTGTTTTTT.

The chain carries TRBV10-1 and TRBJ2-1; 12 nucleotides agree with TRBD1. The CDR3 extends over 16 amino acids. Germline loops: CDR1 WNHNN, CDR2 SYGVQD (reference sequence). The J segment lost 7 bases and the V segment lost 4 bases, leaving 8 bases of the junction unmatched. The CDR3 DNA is TGCGCCAGCAGTGGGGACAGGGGGCGAATTGGGAATGAGCAGTTCTTC. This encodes CASSGDRGRIGNEQFF.

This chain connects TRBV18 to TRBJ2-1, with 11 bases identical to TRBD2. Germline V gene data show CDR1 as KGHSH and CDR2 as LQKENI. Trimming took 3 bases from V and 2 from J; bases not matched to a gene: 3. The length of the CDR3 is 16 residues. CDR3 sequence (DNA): TGTGCCAGCTCACCCGGGACTAGCGGCACCTACAATGAGCAGTTCTTC. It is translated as CASSPGTSGTYNEQFF.

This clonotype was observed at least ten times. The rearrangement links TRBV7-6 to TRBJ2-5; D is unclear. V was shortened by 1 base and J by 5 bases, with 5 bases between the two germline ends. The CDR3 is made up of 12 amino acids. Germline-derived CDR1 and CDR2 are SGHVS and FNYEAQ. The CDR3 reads CASSLELETQYF. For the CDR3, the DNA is TGTGCCAGCAGCTTAGAGCTGGAGACCCAGTACTTC.